This T cell receptor beta chain was sequenced during a study of blood T cells in healthy people across ages. Findings and limits, study-wide: Age showed a roughly linear inverse relationship with TCR beta diversity per million T cells.

Trimming pared 1 base from V and 3 bases from J, leaving 9 bases between. Germline assignment: CDR1 DFQATT and CDR2 SNEGSKA (reference sequence). CDR3 length equals 13 residues. Combining a sample-barcoded 5' primer with a J-beta primer mix, a second PCR ran for roughly 6 to 11 cycles. A template-switch adaptor containing 12 random nucleotides labeled each cDNA molecule. TCRdb re-derived calls from the 5' RACE reads in MiXCR, one entry per CDR3 protein. The sample lists 600,000 to 900,000 distinct CDR3 sequences, about a quarter seen once, with less than 3.5% in the top ten. With regard to this clonotype: What it binds is unknown.

This same sample was also part of a study on T cells of mothers and their children. That source notes: Donors comprised a few healthy Caucasian mothers plus their six children. At about 1.4 ug per 15 ul, all of the extracted RNA went into cDNA synthesis.

Sequencing used blood. The sequence came from a boy aged 5 to 17 in good health. V and J are TRBV20-1 and TRBJ2-5; D may be TRBD2 (6 bases). CDR3 amino acids: CSARAASEETQYF. CDR3 in DNA: TGCAGTGCTAGAGCGGCTAGCGAAGAGACCCAGTACTTC.